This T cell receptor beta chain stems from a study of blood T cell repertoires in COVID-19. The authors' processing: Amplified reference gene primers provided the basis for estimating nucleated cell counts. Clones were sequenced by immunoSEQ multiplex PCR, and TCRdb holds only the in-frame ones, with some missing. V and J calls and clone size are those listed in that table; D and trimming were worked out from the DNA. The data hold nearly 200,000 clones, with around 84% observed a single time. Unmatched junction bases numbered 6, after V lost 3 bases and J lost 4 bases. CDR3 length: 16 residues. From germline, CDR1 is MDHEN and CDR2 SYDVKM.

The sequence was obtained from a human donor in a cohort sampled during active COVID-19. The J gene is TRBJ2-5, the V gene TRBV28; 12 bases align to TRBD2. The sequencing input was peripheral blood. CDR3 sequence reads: CASSFILAGGLETQYF. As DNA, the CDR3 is TGTGCCAGCAGTTTTATACTAGCGGGAGGACTAGAGACCCAGTACTTC.